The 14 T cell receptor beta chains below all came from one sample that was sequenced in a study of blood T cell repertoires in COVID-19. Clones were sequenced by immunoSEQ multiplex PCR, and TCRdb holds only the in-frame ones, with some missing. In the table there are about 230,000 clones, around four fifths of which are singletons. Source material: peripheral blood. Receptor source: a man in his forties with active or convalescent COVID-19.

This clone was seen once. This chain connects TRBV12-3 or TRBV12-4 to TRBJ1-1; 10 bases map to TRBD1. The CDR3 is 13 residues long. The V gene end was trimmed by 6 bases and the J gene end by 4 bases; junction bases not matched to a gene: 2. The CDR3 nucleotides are TGTGCCAGCAGGGGACAGGGGTTCACTGAAGCTTTCTTT. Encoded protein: CASRGQGFTEAFF.

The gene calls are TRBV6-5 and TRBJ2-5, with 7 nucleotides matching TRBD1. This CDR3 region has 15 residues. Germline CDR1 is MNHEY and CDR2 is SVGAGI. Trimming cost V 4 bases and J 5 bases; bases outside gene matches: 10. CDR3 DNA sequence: TGTGCCAGCAGTTCCCTAGGGGGCGCAGGGGAGACCCAGTACTTC. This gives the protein CASSSLGGAGETQYF.

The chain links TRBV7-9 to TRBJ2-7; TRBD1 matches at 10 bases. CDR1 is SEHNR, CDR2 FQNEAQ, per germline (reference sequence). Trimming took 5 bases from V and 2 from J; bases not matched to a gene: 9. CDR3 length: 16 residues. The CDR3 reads CASSTRRGQGPYEQYF. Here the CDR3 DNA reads TGTGCCAGCAGCACCCGACGGGGACAGGGGCCCTACGAGCAGTACTTC.

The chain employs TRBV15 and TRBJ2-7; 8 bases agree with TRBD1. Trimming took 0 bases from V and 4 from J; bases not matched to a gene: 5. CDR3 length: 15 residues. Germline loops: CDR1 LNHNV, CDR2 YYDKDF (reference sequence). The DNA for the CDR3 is TGTGCCACCAGCAGAGAGGCAGGGGGCATTTACGAGCAGTACTTC. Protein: CATSREAGGIYEQYF.

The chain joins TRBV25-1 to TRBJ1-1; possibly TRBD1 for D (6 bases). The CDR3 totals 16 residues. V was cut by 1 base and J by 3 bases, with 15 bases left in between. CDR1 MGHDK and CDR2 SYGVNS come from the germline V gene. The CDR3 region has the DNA TGTGCCAGCAGTGAATGGACCCCTCAGGGGTACACTGAAGCTTTCTTT. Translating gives CASSEWTPQGYTEAFF.

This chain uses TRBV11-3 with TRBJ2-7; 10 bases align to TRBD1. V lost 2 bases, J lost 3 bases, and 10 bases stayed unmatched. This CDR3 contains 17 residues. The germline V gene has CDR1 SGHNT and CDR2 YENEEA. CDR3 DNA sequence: TGTGCCAGCAGCTTAACCGACAGGGGGCTTACCTACTACGAGCAGTACTTC. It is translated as CASSLTDRGLTYYEQYF.

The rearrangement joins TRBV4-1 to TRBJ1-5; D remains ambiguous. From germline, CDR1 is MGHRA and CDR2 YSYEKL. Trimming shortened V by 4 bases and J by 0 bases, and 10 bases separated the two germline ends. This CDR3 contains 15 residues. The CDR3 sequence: CASSPLLYSNQPQHF. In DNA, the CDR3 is TGCGCCAGCAGCCCACTCCTTTATAGCAATCAGCCCCAGCATTTT.

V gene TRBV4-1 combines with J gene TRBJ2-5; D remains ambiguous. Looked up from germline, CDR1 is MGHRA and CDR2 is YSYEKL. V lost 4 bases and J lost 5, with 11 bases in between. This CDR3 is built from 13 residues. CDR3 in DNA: TGCGCCAGCAGCCCCATACTCCGGGAGACCCAGTACTTC. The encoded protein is CASSPILRETQYF.

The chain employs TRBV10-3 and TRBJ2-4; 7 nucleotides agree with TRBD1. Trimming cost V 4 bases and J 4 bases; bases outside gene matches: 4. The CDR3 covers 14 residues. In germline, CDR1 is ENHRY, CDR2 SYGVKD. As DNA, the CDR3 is TGTGCCATCAGTGTGGGGACAGAAAAAAACATTCAGTACTTC. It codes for CAISVGTEKNIQYF.

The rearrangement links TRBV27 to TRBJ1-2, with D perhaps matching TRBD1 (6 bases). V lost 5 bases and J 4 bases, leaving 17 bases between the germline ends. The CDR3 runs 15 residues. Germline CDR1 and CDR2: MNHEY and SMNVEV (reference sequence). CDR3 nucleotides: TGTGCCAGCAGTCCTGGACAGCTGGGCCGCTATGGCTACACCTTC. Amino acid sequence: CASSPGQLGRYGYTF.

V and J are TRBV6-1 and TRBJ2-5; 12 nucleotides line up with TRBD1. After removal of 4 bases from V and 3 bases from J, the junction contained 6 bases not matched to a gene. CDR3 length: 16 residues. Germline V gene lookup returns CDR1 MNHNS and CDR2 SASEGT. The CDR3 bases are TGTGCCAGCAGTGGCTGGGACAGGGGGCAAAAAGAGACCCAGTACTTC. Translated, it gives CASSGWDRGQKETQYF.

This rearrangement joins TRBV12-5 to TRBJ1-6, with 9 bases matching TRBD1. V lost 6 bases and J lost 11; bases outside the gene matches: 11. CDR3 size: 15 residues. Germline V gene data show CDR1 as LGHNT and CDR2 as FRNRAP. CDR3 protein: CASGPSTGGGTPLHF. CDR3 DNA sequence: TGTGCTAGTGGACCCAGTACAGGGGGCGGAACACCCCTCCACTTT.

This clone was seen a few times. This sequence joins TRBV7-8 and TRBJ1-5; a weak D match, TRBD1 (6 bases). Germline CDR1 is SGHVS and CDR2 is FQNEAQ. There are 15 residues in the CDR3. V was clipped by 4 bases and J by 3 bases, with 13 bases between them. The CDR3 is CASSSQGQFNQPQHF. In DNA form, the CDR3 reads TGTGCCAGCAGCTCCCAAGGACAGTTCAATCAGCCCCAGCATTTT.

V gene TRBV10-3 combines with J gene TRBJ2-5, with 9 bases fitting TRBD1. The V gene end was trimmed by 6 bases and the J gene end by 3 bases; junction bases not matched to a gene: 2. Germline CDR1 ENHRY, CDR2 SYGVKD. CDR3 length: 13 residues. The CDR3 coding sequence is TGTGCCATCAGCCGGGACAGGGAAGAGACCCAGTACTTC. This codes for CAISRDREETQYF.